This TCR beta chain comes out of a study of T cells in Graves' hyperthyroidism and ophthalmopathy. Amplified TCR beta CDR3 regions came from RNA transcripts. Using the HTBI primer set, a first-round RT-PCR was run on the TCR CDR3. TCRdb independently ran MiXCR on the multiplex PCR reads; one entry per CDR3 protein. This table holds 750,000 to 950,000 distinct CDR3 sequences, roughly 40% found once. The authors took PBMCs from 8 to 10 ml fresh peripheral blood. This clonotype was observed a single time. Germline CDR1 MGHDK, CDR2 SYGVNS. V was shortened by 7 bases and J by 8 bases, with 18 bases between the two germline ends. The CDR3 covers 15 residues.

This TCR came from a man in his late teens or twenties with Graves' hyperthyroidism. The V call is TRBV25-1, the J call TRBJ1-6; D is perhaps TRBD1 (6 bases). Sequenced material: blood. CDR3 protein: CASILLRGTDSPLHF. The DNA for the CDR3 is TGTGCCAGCATCCTCCTGAGGGGGACGGATTCACCCCTCCACTTT.